The present T cell receptor beta chain was sequenced within a study of cytomegalovirus exposure and HLA in healthy donors. Looking at the study overall: The approximately 670 first-cohort repertoires shared a platform with the approximately 120 validation repertoires, as reported in a later analysis.

This CDR3 spans 16 amino acids. The germline V gene encodes CDR1 LNHNV and CDR2 YYDKDF (reference sequence). The V gene lost 1 base and the J gene lost 0 bases, with 10 bases spanning the gap. This clone has only one observation. Its matching antigen is unknown. Sequencing used immunoSEQ multiplex PCR; TCRdb keeps in-frame clones, though not all of them. The sample holds 200,000 to 250,000 clones, approximately 90% seen once. Findings of the study overall: Among TCR beta chains, those listed as cytomegalovirus-associated numbered around 180. In vitro testing confirmed a few CMV-associated chains as specific for CMV antigens. High sensitivity and specificity were reportedly achieved when the classifier diagnosed cytomegalovirus status.

This sequence joins TRBV15 and TRBJ2-1; perhaps TRBD2 as D (5 bases). What was sequenced was PBMCs. The source is a young man in good health and CMV-seronegative. CDR3 in DNA: TGTGCCACCAGCAGAGCCCAGCGGAGCTCCTACAATGAGCAGTTCTTC. The encoded protein is CATSRAQRSSYNEQFF.